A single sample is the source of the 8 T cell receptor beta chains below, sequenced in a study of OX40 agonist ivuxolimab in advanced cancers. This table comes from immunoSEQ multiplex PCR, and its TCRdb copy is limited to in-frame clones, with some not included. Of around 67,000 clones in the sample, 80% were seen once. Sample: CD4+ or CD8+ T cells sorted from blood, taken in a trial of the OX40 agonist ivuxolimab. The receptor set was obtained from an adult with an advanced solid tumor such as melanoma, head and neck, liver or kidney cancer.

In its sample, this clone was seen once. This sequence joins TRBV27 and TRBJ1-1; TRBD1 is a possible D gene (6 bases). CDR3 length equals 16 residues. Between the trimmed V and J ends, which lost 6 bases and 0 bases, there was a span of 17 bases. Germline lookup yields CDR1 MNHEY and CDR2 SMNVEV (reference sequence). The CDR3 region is CASRLAGAVVNTEAFF. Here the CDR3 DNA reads TGTGCCAGCAGACTAGCAGGGGCCGTCGTGAACACTGAAGCTTTCTTT.

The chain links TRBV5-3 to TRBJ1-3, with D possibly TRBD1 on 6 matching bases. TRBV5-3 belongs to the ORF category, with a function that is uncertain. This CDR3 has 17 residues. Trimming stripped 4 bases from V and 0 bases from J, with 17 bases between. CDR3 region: CARSPPNAQGSGNTIYF. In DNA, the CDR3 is TGTGCCAGAAGCCCGCCCAATGCACAGGGCTCTGGAAACACCATATATTTT.

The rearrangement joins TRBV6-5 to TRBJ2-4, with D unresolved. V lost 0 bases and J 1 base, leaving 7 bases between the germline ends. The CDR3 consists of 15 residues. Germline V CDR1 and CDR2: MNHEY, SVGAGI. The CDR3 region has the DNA TGTGCCAGCAGTTACTCGCAGGCTGCCAAAAACATTCAGTACTTC. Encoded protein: CASSYSQAAKNIQYF.

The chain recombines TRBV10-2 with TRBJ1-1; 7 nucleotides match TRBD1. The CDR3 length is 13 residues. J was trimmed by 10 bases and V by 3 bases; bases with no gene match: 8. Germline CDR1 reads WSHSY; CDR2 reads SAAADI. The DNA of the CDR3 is TGCGCCAGCAGTGAACAGGGGCTGGTCCGAGCTTTCTTT. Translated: CASSEQGLVRAFF.

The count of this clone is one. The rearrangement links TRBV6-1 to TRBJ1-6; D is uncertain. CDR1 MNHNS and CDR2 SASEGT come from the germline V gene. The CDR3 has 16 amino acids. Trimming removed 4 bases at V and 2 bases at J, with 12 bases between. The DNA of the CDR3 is TGTGCCAGCAGTGTAACGGTCAATCCCTATAATTCACCCCTCCACTTT. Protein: CASSVTVNPYNSPLHF.

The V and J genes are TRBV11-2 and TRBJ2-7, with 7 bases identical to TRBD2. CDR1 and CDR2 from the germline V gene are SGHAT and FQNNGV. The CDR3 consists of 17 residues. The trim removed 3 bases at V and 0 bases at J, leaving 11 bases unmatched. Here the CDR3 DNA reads TGTGCCAGCAGCTTGGGTCTGGCGGGGGACCTCTCCTACGAGCAGTACTTC. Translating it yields CASSLGLAGDLSYEQYF.

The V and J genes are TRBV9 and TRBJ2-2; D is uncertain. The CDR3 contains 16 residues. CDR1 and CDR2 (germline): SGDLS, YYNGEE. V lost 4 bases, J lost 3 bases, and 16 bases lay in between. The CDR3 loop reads CASSPTSGPYTGELFF. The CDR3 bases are TGTGCCAGCAGCCCCACCTCCGGGCCGTACACCGGGGAGCTGTTTTTT.

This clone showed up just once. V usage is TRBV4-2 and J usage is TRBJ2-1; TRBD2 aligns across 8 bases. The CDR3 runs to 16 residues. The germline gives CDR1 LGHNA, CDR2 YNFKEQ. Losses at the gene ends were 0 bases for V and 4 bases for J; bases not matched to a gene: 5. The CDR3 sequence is CASSQEEAGGYNEQFF. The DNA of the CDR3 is TGTGCCAGCAGCCAAGAGGAGGCGGGGGGATACAATGAGCAGTTCTTC.